This entry describes one T cell receptor beta chain. The antigen is not known. Every donor gave approximately 10 milliliters of peripheral blood. CDR3 size: 15 residues. From germline, CDR1 is SEHNR and CDR2 FQNEAQ (reference sequence). Trimming stripped 2 bases from V and 5 bases from J, with 13 bases between. This entry is derived from a study of blood T cells in healthy people across ages. Whole-study findings and limits: In long-lived donors, naive CD4+ cell counts and diversity exceeded those of aged donors.

The second PCR ran about 6 to 12 cycles with a sample-barcoded 5' primer and J-beta primers. TCRdb called the 5' RACE reads again in MiXCR, with one record for every CDR3 protein. The data contain some 560,000 distinct CDR3 sequences, around a quarter of them seen just once; the ten biggest clones take up about 3.3%. The same data also contributed to another study, on T cells of mothers and their children.

Sequencing used blood. The TCR originated in a boy under 10 years old in good health. The chain employs TRBV7-9 and TRBJ2-4; D tentatively fits TRBD1 or TRBD2 (5 bases each). The CDR3 nucleotides read TGTGCCAGCAGCTTACCCAGTGGGGGTCAAAACATTCAGTACTTC. Translated, it gives CASSLPSGGQNIQYF.